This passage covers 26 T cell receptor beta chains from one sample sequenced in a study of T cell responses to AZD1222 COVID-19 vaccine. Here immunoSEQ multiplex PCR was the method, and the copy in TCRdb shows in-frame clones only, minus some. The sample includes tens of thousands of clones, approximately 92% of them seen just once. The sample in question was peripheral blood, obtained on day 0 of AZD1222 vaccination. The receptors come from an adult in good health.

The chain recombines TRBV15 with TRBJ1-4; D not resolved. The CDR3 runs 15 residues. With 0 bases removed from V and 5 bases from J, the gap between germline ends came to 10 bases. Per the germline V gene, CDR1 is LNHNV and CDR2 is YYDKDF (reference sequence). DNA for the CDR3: TGTGCCACCAGCAGAGAGTCCTCGGGGAATGAAAAACTGTTTTTT. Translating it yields CATSRESSGNEKLFF.

DNA for the CDR3: TGTGCCAGCAGCCCCTCCCACTTGACGGTTAACACTGAAGCTTTCTTT. Its protein product is CASSPSHLTVNTEAFF. The J gene is TRBJ1-1, the V gene TRBV13, with D unresolved. Germline CDR1 PRHDT, CDR2 FYEKMQ (reference sequence). CDR3 size: 16 residues. Trimming stripped 5 bases from V and 2 bases from J, with 18 bases between.

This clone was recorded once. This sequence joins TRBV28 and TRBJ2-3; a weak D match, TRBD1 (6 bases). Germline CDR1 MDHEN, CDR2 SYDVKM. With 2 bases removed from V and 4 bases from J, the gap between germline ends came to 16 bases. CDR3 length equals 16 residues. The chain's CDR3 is CASSLEGLGGSDTQYF. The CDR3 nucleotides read TGTGCCAGCAGTTTAGAGGGGTTAGGGGGATCAGATACGCAGTATTTT.

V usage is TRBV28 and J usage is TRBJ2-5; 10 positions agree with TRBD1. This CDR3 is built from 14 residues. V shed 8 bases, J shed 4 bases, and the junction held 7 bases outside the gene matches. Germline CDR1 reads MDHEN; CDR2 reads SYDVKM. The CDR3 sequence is CASSQTGGSETQYF. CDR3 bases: TGTGCCAGCTCTCAGACAGGGGGCTCAGAGACCCAGTACTTC.

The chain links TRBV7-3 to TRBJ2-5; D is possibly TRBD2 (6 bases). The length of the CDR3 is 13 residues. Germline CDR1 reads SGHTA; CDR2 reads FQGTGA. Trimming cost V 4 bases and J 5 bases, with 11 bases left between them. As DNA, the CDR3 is TGTGCCAGCAGCTCCGGGGGTAGGGAGACCCAGTACTTC. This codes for CASSSGGRETQYF.

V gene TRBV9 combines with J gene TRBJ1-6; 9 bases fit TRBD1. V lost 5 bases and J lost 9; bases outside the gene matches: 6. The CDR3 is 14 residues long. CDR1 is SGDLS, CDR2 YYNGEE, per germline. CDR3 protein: CASSLGTGTSPLHF. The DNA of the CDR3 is TGTGCCAGCAGTTTAGGGACAGGGACTTCACCCCTCCACTTT.

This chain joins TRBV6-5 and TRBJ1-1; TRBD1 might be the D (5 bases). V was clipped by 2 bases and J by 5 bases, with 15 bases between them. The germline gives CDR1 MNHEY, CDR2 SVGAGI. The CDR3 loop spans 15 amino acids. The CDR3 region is CASSYGQGLRTEAFF. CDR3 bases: TGTGCCAGCAGTTACGGGCAGGGTTTGAGGACTGAAGCTTTCTTT.

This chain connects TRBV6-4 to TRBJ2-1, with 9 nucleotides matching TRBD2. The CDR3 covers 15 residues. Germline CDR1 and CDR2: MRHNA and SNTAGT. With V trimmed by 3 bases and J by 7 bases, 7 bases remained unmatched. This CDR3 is CASSERLAGINEQFF. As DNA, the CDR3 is TGTGCCAGCAGTGAGCGTCTAGCGGGAATAAATGAGCAGTTCTTC.

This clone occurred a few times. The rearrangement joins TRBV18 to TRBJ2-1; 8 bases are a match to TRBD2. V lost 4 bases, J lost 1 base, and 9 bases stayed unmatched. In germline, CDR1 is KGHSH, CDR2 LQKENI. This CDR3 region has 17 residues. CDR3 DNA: TGTGCCAGCTCACGAGGAGGACTAGCTGTGTCCTACAATGAGCAGTTCTTC. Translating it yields CASSRGGLAVSYNEQFF.

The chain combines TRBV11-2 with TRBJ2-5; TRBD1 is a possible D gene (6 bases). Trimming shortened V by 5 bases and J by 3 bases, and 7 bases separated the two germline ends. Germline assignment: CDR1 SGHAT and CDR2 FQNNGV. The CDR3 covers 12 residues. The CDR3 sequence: CASSRDKETQYF. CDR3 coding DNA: TGTGCCAGCAGCCGGGACAAAGAGACCCAGTACTTC.

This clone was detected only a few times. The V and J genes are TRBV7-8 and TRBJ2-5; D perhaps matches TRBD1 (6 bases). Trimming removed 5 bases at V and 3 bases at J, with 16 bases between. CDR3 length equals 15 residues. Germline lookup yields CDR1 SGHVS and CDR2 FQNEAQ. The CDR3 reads CASSHRIQGKETQYF. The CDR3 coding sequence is TGTGCCAGCAGCCACCGAATTCAGGGGAAAGAGACCCAGTACTTC.

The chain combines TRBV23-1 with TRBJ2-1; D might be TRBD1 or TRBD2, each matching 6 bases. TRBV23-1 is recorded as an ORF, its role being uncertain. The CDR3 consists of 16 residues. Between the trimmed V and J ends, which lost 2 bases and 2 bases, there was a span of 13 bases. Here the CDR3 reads CASSQKAGGAYNEQFF. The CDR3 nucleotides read TGCGCCAGCAGTCAAAAGGCCGGGGGCGCCTACAATGAGCAGTTCTTC.

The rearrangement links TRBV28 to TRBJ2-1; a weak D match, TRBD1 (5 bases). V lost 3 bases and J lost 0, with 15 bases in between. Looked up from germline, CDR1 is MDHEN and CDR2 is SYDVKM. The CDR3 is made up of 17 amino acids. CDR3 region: CASSLPRGYSSYNEQFF. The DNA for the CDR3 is TGTGCCAGCAGTTTGCCAAGGGGTTATTCCTCCTACAATGAGCAGTTCTTC. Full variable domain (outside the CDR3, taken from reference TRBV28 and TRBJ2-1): DVKVTQSSRYLVKRTGEKVFLECVQDMDHENMFWYRQDPGLGLRLIYFSYDVKMKEKGDIPEGYSVSREKKERFSLILESASTNQTSMYLCASSLPRGYSSYNEQFFGPGTRLTVL.

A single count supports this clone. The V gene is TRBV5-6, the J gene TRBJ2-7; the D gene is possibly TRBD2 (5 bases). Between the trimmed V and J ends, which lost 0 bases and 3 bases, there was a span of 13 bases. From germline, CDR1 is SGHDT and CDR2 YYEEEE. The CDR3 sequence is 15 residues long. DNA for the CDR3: TGTGCCAGCAGCTTGGTAATGCGGGCTGGCTACGAGCAGTACTTC. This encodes CASSLVMRAGYEQYF.

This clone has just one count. CDR3 nucleotides: TGTGCCAGCAGTCAAGGTGCGGGAGCATATGGCTACACCTTC. Translation: CASSQGAGAYGYTF. The chain joins TRBV27 to TRBJ1-2, with unresolved D. Trimming pared 5 bases from V and 5 bases from J, leaving 15 bases between. The germline gives CDR1 MNHEY, CDR2 SMNVEV (reference sequence). The CDR3 is made up of 14 amino acids.

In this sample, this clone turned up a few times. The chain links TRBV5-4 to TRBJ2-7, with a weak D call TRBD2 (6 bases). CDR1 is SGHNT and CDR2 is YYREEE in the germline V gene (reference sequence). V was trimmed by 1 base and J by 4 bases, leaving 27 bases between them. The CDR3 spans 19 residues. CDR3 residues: CASSLNELTGRRKDYEQYF. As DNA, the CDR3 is TGTGCCAGCAGCTTGAATGAATTGACGGGGAGGCGTAAGGATTACGAGCAGTACTTC. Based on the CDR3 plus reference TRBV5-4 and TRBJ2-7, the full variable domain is ETGVTQSPTHLIKTRGQQVTLRCSSQSGHNTVSWYQQALGQGPQFIFQYYREEENGRGNFPPRFSGLQFPNYSSELNVNALELDDSALYLCASSLNELTGRRKDYEQYFGPGTRLTVT.

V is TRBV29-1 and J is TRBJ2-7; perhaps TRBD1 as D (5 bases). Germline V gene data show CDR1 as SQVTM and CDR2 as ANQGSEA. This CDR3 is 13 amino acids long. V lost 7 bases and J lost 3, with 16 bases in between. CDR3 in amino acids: CSARQGNYYEQYF. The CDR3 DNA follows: TGCAGCGCTCGGCAGGGAAATTACTACGAGCAGTACTTC.

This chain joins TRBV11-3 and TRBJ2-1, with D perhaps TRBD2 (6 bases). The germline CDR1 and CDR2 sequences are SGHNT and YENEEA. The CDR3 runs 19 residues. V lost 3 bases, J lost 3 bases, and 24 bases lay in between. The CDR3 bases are TGTGCCAGCAGCTTCTCGGACCCGTTAGTGGGAGGCCGCTACAATGAGCAGTTCTTC. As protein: CASSFSDPLVGGRYNEQFF. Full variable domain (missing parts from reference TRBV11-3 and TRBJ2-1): EAGVVQSPRYKIIEKKQPVAFWCNPISGHNTLYWYLQNLGQGPELLIRYENEEAVDDSQLPKDRFSAERLKGVDSTLKIQPAELGDSAVYLCASSFSDPLVGGRYNEQFFGPGTRLTVL.

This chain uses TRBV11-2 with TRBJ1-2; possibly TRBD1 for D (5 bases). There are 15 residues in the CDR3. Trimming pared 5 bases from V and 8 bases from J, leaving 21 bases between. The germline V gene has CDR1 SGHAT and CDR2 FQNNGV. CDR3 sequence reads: CASSPDGRWGEGYTF. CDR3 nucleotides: TGTGCCAGCAGCCCAGACGGTCGATGGGGGGAGGGCTACACCTTC.

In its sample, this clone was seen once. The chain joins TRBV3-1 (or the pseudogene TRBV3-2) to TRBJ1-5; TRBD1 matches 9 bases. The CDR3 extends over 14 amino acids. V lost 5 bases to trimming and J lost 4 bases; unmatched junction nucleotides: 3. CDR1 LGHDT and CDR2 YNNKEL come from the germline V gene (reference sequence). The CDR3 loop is CASSVGTGNQPQHF. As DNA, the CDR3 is TGTGCCAGCAGCGTCGGGACAGGGAATCAGCCCCAGCATTTT.

The CDR3 here is CASRDRRGAHTEAFF. The CDR3 coding sequence is TGTGCCAGCAGGGATAGGAGGGGGGCGCACACTGAAGCTTTCTTT. The rearrangement links TRBV7-8 to TRBJ1-1, with a weak D call TRBD1 (6 bases). Trimming removed 6 bases at V and 3 bases at J, with 17 bases between. Looked up from germline, CDR1 is SGHVS and CDR2 is FQNEAQ. The CDR3 consists of 15 residues.

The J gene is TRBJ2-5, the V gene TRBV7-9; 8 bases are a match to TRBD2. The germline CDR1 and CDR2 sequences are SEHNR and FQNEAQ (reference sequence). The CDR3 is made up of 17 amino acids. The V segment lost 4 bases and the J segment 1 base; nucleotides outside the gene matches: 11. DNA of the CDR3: TGTGCCAGCAGCTCCGATAGCGGGGTCCTTTTCCAAGAGACCCAGTACTTC. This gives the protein CASSSDSGVLFQETQYF.

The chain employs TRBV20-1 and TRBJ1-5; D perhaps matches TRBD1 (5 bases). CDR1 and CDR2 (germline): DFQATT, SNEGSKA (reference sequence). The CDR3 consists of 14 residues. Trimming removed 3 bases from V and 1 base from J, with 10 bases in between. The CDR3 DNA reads TGCAGTGCTAGTGGGGGGGACAGCAATCAGCCCCAGCATTTT. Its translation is CSASGGDSNQPQHF.

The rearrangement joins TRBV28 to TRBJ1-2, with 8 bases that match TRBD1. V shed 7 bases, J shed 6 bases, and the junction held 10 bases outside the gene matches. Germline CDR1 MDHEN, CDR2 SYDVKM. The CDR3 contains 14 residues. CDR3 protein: CASNSQGAQDGYTF. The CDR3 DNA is TGTGCCAGCAACTCCCAGGGGGCGCAAGATGGCTACACCTTC.

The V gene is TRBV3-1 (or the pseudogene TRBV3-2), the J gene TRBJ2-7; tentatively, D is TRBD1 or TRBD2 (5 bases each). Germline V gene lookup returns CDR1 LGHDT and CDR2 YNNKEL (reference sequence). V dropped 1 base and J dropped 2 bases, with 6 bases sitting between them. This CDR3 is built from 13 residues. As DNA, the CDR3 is TGTGCCAGCAGCCAAGGGGACGCCTACGAGCAGTACTTC. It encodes CASSQGDAYEQYF.

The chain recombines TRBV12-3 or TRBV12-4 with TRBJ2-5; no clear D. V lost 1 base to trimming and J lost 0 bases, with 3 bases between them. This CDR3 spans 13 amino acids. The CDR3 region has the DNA TGTGCCAGCAGTTTAGGACACCAAGAGACCCAGTACTTC. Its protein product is CASSLGHQETQYF.